This T cell receptor beta chain was documented in a study of cytomegalovirus exposure and HLA in healthy donors. Only a few counts were recorded for this clone. Its antigen is as yet unknown. Trimming at V came to 2 bases and at J to 0 bases, leaving 12 bases not matched to a gene. The length of the CDR3 is 19 residues. CDR1 is SGHVS and CDR2 is FNYEAQ in the germline V gene. Findings of the study overall: Later work associated roughly 15,000 TCR beta sequences with HLA alleles at 0.05 false discovery rate.

The PCR ran on 60 Vbeta and 13 Jbeta primers. Data came from immunoSEQ multiplex PCR; TCRdb stores just in-frame clones and leaves some out. Of about 96,000 clones in the sample, 65% to 85% were seen once. Sequencing used PBMCs. This sequence originates from a female donor in good health and CMV-seropositive. The J gene is TRBJ1-5, the V gene TRBV7-6; 8 bases fit TRBD1. The CDR3 spells CASSLRARGLSNSNQPQHF. CDR3 in DNA: TGTGCCAGCAGCTTACGTGCCAGGGGGCTCTCGAATAGCAATCAGCCCCAGCATTTT.